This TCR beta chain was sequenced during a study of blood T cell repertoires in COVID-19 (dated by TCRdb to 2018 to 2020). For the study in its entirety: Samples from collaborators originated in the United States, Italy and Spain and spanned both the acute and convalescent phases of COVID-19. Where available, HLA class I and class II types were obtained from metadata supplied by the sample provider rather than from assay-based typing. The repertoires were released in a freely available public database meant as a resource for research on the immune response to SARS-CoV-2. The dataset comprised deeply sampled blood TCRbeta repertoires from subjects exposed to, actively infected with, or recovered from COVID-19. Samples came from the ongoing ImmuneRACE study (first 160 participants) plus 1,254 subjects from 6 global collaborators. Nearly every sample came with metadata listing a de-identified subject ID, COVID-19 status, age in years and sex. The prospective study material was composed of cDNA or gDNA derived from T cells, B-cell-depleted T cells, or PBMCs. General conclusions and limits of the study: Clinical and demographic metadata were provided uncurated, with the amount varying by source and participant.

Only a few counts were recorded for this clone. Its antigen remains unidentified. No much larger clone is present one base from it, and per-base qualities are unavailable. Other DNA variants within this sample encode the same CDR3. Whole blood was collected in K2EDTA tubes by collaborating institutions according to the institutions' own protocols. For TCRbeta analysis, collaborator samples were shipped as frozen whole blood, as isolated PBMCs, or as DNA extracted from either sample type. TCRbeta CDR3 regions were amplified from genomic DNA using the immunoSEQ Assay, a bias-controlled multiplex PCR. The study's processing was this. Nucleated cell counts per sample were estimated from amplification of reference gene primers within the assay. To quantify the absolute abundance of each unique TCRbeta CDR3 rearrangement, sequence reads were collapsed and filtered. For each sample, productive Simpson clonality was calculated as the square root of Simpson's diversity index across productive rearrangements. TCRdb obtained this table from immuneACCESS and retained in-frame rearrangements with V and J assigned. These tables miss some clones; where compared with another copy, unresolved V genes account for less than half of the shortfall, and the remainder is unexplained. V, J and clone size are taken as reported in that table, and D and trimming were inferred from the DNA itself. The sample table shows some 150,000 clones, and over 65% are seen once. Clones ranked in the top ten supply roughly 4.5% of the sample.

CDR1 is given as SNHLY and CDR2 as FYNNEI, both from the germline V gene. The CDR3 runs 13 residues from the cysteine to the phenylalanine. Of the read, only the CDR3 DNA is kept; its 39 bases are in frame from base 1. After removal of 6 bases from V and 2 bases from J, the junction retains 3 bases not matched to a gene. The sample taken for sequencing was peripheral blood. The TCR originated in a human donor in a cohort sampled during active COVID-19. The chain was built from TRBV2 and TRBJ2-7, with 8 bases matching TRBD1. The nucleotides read TGTGCCAGCAGGACAGGGGTACCCTACGAGCAGTACTTC. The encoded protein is CASRTGVPYEQYF. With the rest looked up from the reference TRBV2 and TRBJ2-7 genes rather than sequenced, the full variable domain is EPEVTQTPSHQVTQMGQEVILRCVPISNHLYFYWYRQILGQKVEFLVSFYNNEISEKSEIFDDQFSVERPDGSNFTLKIRSTKLEDSAMYFCASRTGVPYEQYFGPGTRLTVT.